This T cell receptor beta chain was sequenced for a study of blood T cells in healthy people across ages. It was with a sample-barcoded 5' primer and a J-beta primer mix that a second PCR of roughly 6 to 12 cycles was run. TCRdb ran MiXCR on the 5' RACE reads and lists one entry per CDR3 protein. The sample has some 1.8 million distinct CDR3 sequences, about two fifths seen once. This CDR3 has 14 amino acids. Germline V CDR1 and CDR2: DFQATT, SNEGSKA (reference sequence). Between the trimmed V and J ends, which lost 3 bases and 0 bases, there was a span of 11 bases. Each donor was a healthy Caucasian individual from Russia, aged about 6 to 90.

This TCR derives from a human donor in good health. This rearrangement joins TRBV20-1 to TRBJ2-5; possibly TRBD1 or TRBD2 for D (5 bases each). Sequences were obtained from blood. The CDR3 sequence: CSASEGSYQETQYF. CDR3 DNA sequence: TGCAGTGCTAGCGAGGGGTCTTACCAAGAGACCCAGTACTTC.